This T cell receptor beta chain is from a study of T-cell reconstitution after alpha-beta-depleted transplantation in children (dated by TCRdb to between 2015 and 2016). Looking at the study overall: T-cell immune reconstitution after TCRalphabeta/CD19-depleted allogeneic hematopoietic cell transplantation in children was quantitatively tracked in the study by means of TCR repertoire profiling. General conclusions and limits of the study: Apparently early alphabetaT-cell count recovery about two months after transplant reportedly relied on only several hundred rapidly expanded clones derived from non-depleted graft cells. In some patients, the high TCRbeta diversity seen at day 60 was put down to recipient T cells and intrathymic progenitors that had survived conditioning. Over subsequent months, a decline in hyperexpanded clone frequencies was noted, and after one year, T-cell counts and TCRbeta diversity were mostly ascribed to newly produced T cells.

The sample's treatment or condition, from its label and the paper: allogeneic hematopoietic cell transplantation with graft depleted of TCRalphabeta T cells and CD19 B cells. The transplant recipients were children given TCRalphabeta/CD19-depleted allogeneic hematopoietic cell grafts. The library was prepared using PCR. Sequenced on an Illumina HiSeq 2500. TCR libraries were prepared with molecular barcoding, using unique molecular identifiers to normalize TCRbeta repertoire quantification. TCRdb reprocessed the public reads (quality trimming at Q25 with fastp, clone calling with MiXCR) and kept in-frame beta chains. CDR3 protein sequences are deduplicated, and each keeps its most common genes and DNA. Here the sample has 280,000 or so distinct CDR3 sequences; about 9.9% occur a single time. The top ten clones comprise about a quarter of the sample. There are 15 amino acids in the CDR3, from cysteine to phenylalanine inclusive. The entry retains the CDR3 DNA only, 45 bases that are in frame from base 1. Trimming removed 7 bases from V and 8 bases from J, leaving 22 bases between the germline ends. In the germline V gene, CDR1 corresponds to SGHDT and CDR2 to YYEEEE.

This clonotype was recorded many times. Its antigen is currently not known. Per-base qualities were not stored, and no clone one base away is much larger. The receptor was isolated from a male patient between 2 and 10 years old who had a stem cell transplant for chronic granulomatous disease, so the T cells may come from the graft donor. The sequencing here drew on peripheral blood, taken 180 days after TCRalphabeta/CD19-depleted stem cell transplant. The V and J genes are TRBV5-6 and TRBJ2-4; D gene: possibly TRBD1, on 6 matching bases. The CDR3: CASQSKTGNGYIQYF. Here is the DNA: TGTGCCAGCCAATCAAAAACAGGGAACGGGTACATTCAGTACTTC.